Listed here are 19 T cell receptor beta chains from one sample, sequenced in a study of T cell responses to AZD1222 COVID-19 vaccine. Assay: immunoSEQ multiplex PCR; the TCRdb copy retains only in-frame clones and omits some. This sample yields 110,000 to 150,000 clones, of which roughly 92% are seen a single time; less than 6.5% belongs to the top ten. The material sequenced was peripheral blood, taken on day 0 of AZD1222 vaccination. The receptors were gathered from an adult in good health.

The rearrangement uses TRBV27 and TRBJ1-2, with a possible D match to TRBD1 (5 bases). Germline V CDR1 and CDR2: MNHEY, SMNVEV (reference sequence). The CDR3 sequence is 15 residues long. Trimming left V 5 bases short and J 8 bases short, with 21 bases between. For the CDR3, the DNA is TGTGCCAGCAGTCCAGTTCGCGGGGGACTGGGCGGCTACACCTTC. This gives the protein CASSPVRGGLGGYTF.

V and J are TRBV5-1 and TRBJ2-1; D gene uncertain. Trimming took off 0 bases at V and 8 bases at J, with 9 bases between the two ends. Per the germline V gene, CDR1 is SGHRS and CDR2 is YFSETQ. The CDR3 totals 13 residues. This CDR3 is CASSLAAEDEQFF. CDR3 sequence (DNA): TGCGCCAGCAGCTTGGCGGCCGAGGATGAGCAGTTCTTC.

This chain joins TRBV15 and TRBJ1-4; D ambiguous. The CDR3 is 15 amino acids. V lost 0 bases and J 8 bases, leaving 13 bases between the germline ends. CDR1 is LNHNV and CDR2 is YYDKDF in the germline V gene (reference sequence). The CDR3 DNA sequence: TGTGCCACCAGCAGAGATCGAGTGGTAGGGGAAAAACTGTTTTTT. It is translated as CATSRDRVVGEKLFF.

This chain connects TRBV6-5 to TRBJ1-1; TRBD1 is a possible D gene (5 bases). V lost 2 bases, J lost 4 bases, and 14 bases lay in between. Germline values: CDR1 MNHEY, CDR2 SVGAGI. This CDR3 spans 15 amino acids. The CDR3 DNA reads TGTGCCAGCAGTTACGAGGGGAATGAGGGCACTGAAGCTTTCTTT. Residues: CASSYEGNEGTEAFF.

The V call is TRBV5-1, the J call TRBJ1-4, with 9 positions matching TRBD1. The trim removed 4 bases at V and 6 bases at J, leaving 7 bases unmatched. Germline values: CDR1 SGHRS, CDR2 YFSETQ. The length of the CDR3 is 15 residues. The CDR3 region is CASSPGQGPDEKLFF. For the CDR3, the DNA is TGCGCCAGCAGCCCGGGACAGGGTCCTGATGAAAAACTGTTTTTT.

V gene TRBV11-3 combines with J gene TRBJ2-5; no reliable D call. The CDR3 runs to 13 residues. Germline V lookup: CDR1 SGHNT, CDR2 YENEEA. The V end lost 3 bases, the J end lost 2 bases, and 7 bases lay between the germline ends. This chain's CDR3 is CASSFSSQETQYF. The CDR3 region has the DNA TGTGCCAGCAGCTTCAGCTCGCAAGAGACCCAGTACTTC.

CDR3 nucleotides: TGTGCCAGCAGCCAAGAATCAGGGGCGAACACTGAAGCTTTCTTT. Its translation is CASSQESGANTEAFF. V usage is TRBV14 and J usage is TRBJ1-1, with a tentative D call TRBD1 (6 bases). The CDR3 has 15 amino acids. V dropped 0 bases and J dropped 1 base, with 9 bases sitting between them. Germline V lookup: CDR1 SGHDN, CDR2 FVKESK.

The chain has TRBV11-2 and TRBJ2-1; D possibly corresponds to TRBD2 (7 bases). V dropped 2 bases and J dropped 15 bases, with 11 bases sitting between them. The CDR3 runs to 11 residues. Germline loops: CDR1 SGHAT, CDR2 FQNNGV. CDR3 loop: CASSLRGAGFF. The CDR3 DNA is TGTGCCAGCAGCTTACGGGGGGCCGGGTTCTTC.

The rearrangement uses TRBV30 and TRBJ2-1; possible D gene TRBD2, 6 bases. Germline CDR1 reads GTSNPN; CDR2 reads SVGIG (reference sequence). Trimming cost V 1 base and J 6 bases, with 10 bases left between them. There are 13 residues in the CDR3. This CDR3 reads CAWSDSGGNEQFF. The CDR3 DNA sequence: TGTGCCTGGAGTGATAGCGGAGGCAATGAGCAGTTCTTC.

This chain connects TRBV27 to TRBJ2-3; 12 bases fit TRBD2. Trimming at V came to 5 bases and at J to 2 bases, leaving 5 bases not matched to a gene. Germline assignment: CDR1 MNHEY and CDR2 SMNVEV (reference sequence). The CDR3 contains 16 residues. The CDR3 protein is CASSGLAGPHTDTQYF. CDR3 nucleotides: TGTGCCAGCAGTGGACTAGCGGGACCCCACACAGATACGCAGTATTTT.

The chain carries TRBV27 and TRBJ1-4; TRBD1 agrees at 9 bases. Germline CDR1 MNHEY, CDR2 SMNVEV (reference sequence). The CDR3 contains 16 residues. V was pared by 5 bases and J by 7 bases, with 11 bases of the junction left unmatched. The CDR3: CASSRHRQGGIEKLFF. CDR3 bases: TGTGCCAGCAGTAGACACCGACAGGGGGGTATTGAAAAACTGTTTTTT.

This rearrangement joins TRBV15 to TRBJ1-1; 8 nucleotides align to TRBD1. The germline V gene encodes CDR1 LNHNV and CDR2 YYDKDF (reference sequence). V lost 1 base to trimming and J lost 3 bases; unmatched junction nucleotides: 10. This CDR3 is built from 17 residues. The CDR3 nucleotides read TGTGCCACCAGCAGAGCAGGGGGCGATTTTACCTACACTGAAGCTTTCTTT. Translating gives CATSRAGGDFTYTEAFF.

The rearrangement uses TRBV16 and TRBJ2-1; D is unclear. Trimming left V 6 bases short and J 6 bases short, with 6 bases between. The CDR3 extends over 11 amino acids. CDR1 and CDR2 (germline): KGHSY, FQNENV. The CDR3 DNA follows: TGTGCCAGCAGTTGGGGCAATGAGCAGTTCTTC. It encodes CASSWGNEQFF.

This chain links TRBV29-1 with TRBJ1-2, with 8 nucleotides matching TRBD1. Trimming at V came to 7 bases and at J to 5 bases, leaving 9 bases not matched to a gene. The CDR3 contains 13 residues. Per the germline V gene, CDR1 is SQVTM and CDR2 is ANQGSEA. CDR3: CSANAGGAYGYTF. In nucleotides, the CDR3 is TGCAGCGCAAACGCAGGGGGCGCTTATGGCTACACCTTC.

The chain links TRBV15 to TRBJ2-1, with TRBD1 matching 9 bases. V was pared by 2 bases and J by 4 bases, with 6 bases of the junction left unmatched. Germline V gene sequence: CDR1 LNHNV, CDR2 YYDKDF (reference sequence). The CDR3 extends over 16 amino acids. CDR3 region: CATSRQTGQGYNEQFF. DNA for the CDR3: TGTGCCACCAGCAGACAGACGGGACAGGGATACAATGAGCAGTTCTTC.

The gene calls are TRBV12-5 and TRBJ1-1; weak D call: TRBD1 (5 bases). CDR1 LGHNT and CDR2 FRNRAP come from the germline V gene. This CDR3 contains 14 residues. Trimming removed 6 bases at V and 2 bases at J, with 13 bases between. CDR3 in amino acids: CASGPRGVNTEAFF. The DNA for the CDR3 is TGTGCTAGTGGCCCGCGGGGGGTCAACACTGAAGCTTTCTTT.

The chain combines TRBV9 with TRBJ1-3; no clear D gene. Germline CDR1 SGDLS, CDR2 YYNGEE. The V end lost 0 bases, the J end lost 4 bases, and 8 bases lay between the germline ends. The CDR3 runs to 14 residues. In DNA form, the CDR3 reads TGTGCCAGCAGCGTAGGTGGGAGGGGAAACACCATATATTTT. Translated, it gives CASSVGGRGNTIYF.

This clone was picked up a small number of times. V gene TRBV7-8 combines with J gene TRBJ1-4, with 8 bases lining up with TRBD1. This CDR3 has 16 amino acids. The germline CDR1 and CDR2 sequences are SGHVS and FQNEAQ. V was pared by 2 bases and J by 8 bases, with 10 bases of the junction left unmatched. The CDR3 region has the DNA TGTGCCAGCAGCTTACTCCTCGGACAGGGCCAGGAAAAACTGTTTTTT. Translated: CASSLLLGQGQEKLFF.

This chain uses TRBV19 with TRBJ2-5; the match to TRBD1 covers 8 bases. Germline lookup yields CDR1 LNHDA and CDR2 SQIVND (reference sequence). The junction had 7 bases not matched to a gene; V was cut back by 4 bases and J by 6 bases. The CDR3 is 14 amino acids. CDR3 DNA sequence: TGTGCCAGTAGTAGAACAGGGGGGCTTAAGACCCAGTACTTC. As protein: CASSRTGGLKTQYF.